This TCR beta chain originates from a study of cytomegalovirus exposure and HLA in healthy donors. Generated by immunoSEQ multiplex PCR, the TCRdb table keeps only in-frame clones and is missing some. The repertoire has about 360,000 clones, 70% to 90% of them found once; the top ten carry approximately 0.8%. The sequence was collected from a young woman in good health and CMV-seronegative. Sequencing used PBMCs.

The CDR3 protein is CASSSLAPYTDTQYF. CDR3 nucleotide sequence: TGCGCCAGCAGCTCCCTAGCGCCTTACACAGATACGCAGTATTTT. The V gene is TRBV4-1, the J gene TRBJ2-3; a possible D gene is TRBD2 (6 bases). Germline V gives CDR1 MGHRA, CDR2 YSYEKL. The CDR3 spans 15 residues. V shed 5 bases and J shed 2 bases, with 14 bases lying between them.